These T cell receptor beta chains were read from a single sample in a study of blood T cell repertoires in COVID-19. Profiling relied on immunoSEQ multiplex PCR, and the TCRdb table lists in-frame clones only, not all of them. The sample includes about 330,000 clones, about 85% of them seen just once. The sample taken for sequencing was PBMCs or T cells enriched from blood (not recorded which). These receptors originate from a woman aged 25 to 39 who had recovered from COVID-19. The CDR3 runs from the conserved cysteine through the conserved F or W. A D gene is named only where the DNA matches it firmly. Expanded clones are given a class, and other clones once, few, many or no size at all.

cdr3_aa cdr3_nt clone_size v_call cdr3_length j_call d_call
CASSRTGGDTDTQYF TGCGCCAGCAGCCGGACGGGGGGTGATACAGATACGCAGTATTTT . TRBV23-1 15 TRBJ2-3 TRBD2
CASSRGGGSHDTF TGTGCCAGTTCCCGCGGCGGGGGTTCTCATGACACCTTC . TRBV5-4 13 TRBJ1-2 .
CAWRHAIGTDREQYF TGTGCCTGGAGGCATGCAATTGGGACAGACCGCGAGCAGTACTTC . TRBV30 15 TRBJ2-7 TRBD1
CASSFGSSGTYEQYF TGTGCCAGCAGCTTTGGGTCTAGCGGAACCTACGAGCAGTACTTC . TRBV11-1 15 TRBJ2-7 TRBD2
CASSLNCGVGAYSGNTIYF TGTGCCAGCAGCTTGAATTGTGGGGTAGGGGCTTACTCTGGAAACACCATATATTTT once TRBV7-4 19 TRBJ1-3 .
CASSLSSGHSFF TGTGCCAGCAGCTTGTCTAGCGGGCACTCGTTCTTC . TRBV5-8 12 TRBJ2-1 TRBD2
CASSYSGTLGGYTF TGTGCCAGCAGTTACTCGGGCACCCTCGGAGGCTACACCTTC . TRBV6-5 14 TRBJ1-2 .
CASSYGQAPSPSPLHF TGTGCCAGCAGCTACGGACAGGCCCCATCCCCTTCACCCCTCCACTTT . TRBV7-8 16 TRBJ1-6 TRBD1
CASSLAWSQNQPQHF TGTGCCAGCAGCTTAGCGTGGTCCCAGAATCAGCCCCAGCATTTT . TRBV7-2 15 TRBJ1-5 .
CAISPAGLEYEQYF TGTGCCATCAGCCCCGCGGGACTAGAGTACGAGCAGTACTTC . TRBV10-3 14 TRBJ2-7 TRBD2
CASSFNRDRAYNEQFF TGTGCCAGCAGCTTCAACCGGGACAGGGCCTACAATGAGCAGTTCTTC . TRBV12-1 16 TRBJ2-1 .
CASSGGNLNTEAFF TGTGCCAGCAGCGGGGGGAATCTTAACACTGAAGCTTTCTTT . TRBV6-5 14 TRBJ1-1 .
CASSLAVGTGGLNTEAFF TGCGCCAGCAGCTTGGCCGTAGGGACAGGGGGTCTGAACACTGAAGCTTTCTTT . TRBV5-1 18 TRBJ1-1 TRBD1
CATSDSPGTSGGSYNEQFF TGTGCCACCAGTGATTCGCCCGGGACTAGCGGGGGGTCCTACAATGAGCAGTTCTTC . TRBV24-1 19 TRBJ2-1 TRBD2
CASSPQTGEYTEAFF TGCGCCAGCAGCCCCCAAACAGGGGAATACACTGAAGCTTTCTTT few TRBV5-1 15 TRBJ1-1 TRBD1
CASSVAQGADYGYTF TGTGCCAGCAGCGTAGCGCAGGGGGCGGACTATGGCTACACCTTC . TRBV9 15 TRBJ1-2 TRBD1
CASSGEGGAFF TGTGCCAGCTCGGGGGAAGGGGGCGCTTTCTTT . TRBV18 11 TRBJ1-1 TRBD1
CASRPPGHRNTEAFF TGTGCCAGCAGACCGCCGGGACACCGGAACACTGAAGCTTTCTTT . TRBV11-2 15 TRBJ1-1 .
CSASAGGNEQFF TGCAGTGCTAGTGCGGGGGGCAATGAGCAGTTCTTC . TRBV20-1 12 TRBJ2-1 TRBD2
CASSANPPGVTLSGYTF TGTGCCAGCAGCGCCAACCCACCGGGAGTCACTTTAAGTGGCTACACCTTC . TRBV14 17 TRBJ1-2 .
CASSPSGVSYEQYF TGTGCCAGCAGCCCTAGCGGGGTATCCTACGAGCAGTACTTC . TRBV7-9 14 TRBJ2-7 TRBD2
CASSTDRQNTEAFF TGTGCCAGCAGCACGGACAGGCAGAACACTGAAGCTTTCTTT . TRBV7-9 14 TRBJ1-1 TRBD1
CASSINRVGSSGANVLTF TGTGCCAGTAGTATAAATCGGGTGGGTTCCTCTGGGGCCAACGTCCTGACTTTC . TRBV19 18 TRBJ2-6 .
CASSFAGLPYGYTF TGTGCCAGCAGTTTTGCGGGGCTGCCCTATGGCTACACCTTC . TRBV27 14 TRBJ1-2 .
CASSPGTGGWGTGELFF TGTGCCAGCAGCCCCGGGACAGGGGGTTGGGGCACCGGGGAGCTGTTTTTT once TRBV3-1/TRBV3-2 17 TRBJ2-2 TRBD1
CASSQDLNEKLFF TGCGCCAGCAGCCAAGATCTTAATGAAAAACTGTTTTTT few TRBV4-1 13 TRBJ1-4 .
CAWSVWPAWKEEKTGDQPQHF TGTGCCTGGAGTGTCTGGCCCGCGTGGAAGGAGGAAAAGACGGGAGATCAGCCCCAGCATTTT few TRBV30 21 TRBJ1-5 .
CASSYRQGANQPQHF TGTGCCAGCAGCTATAGACAGGGGGCGAATCAGCCCCAGCATTTT . TRBV5-6 15 TRBJ1-5 TRBD1
CASSVAGTGSEKLFF TGTGCCAGCAGTGTAGCCGGGACAGGGAGTGAAAAACTGTTTTTT . TRBV6-1 15 TRBJ1-4 TRBD1
CASSPGTGVGQYF TGTGCCAGCAGTCCCGGGACAGGGGTCGGGCAGTACTTC . TRBV2 13 TRBJ2-7 TRBD1
CASSLVSYGYTF TGTGCCAGCAGCTTAGTGAGTTATGGCTACACCTTC . TRBV7-2 12 TRBJ1-2 .
CASSEALSRDYGYTF TGTGCCAGCAGTGAAGCGCTTTCTCGGGACTATGGCTACACCTTC once TRBV6-1 15 TRBJ1-2 .
CASSQVRGHDEQFF TGTGCCAGCAGCCAAGTTAGGGGACACGATGAGCAGTTCTTC . TRBV14 14 TRBJ2-1 .
CASSPGTGNEQYF TGTGCCAGCAGCCCCGGGACAGGTAACGAGCAGTACTTC . TRBV6-6 13 TRBJ2-7 TRBD1
CASRDREIISNTEAFF TGTGCCAGCAGGGACAGGGAAATCATTTCGAACACTGAAGCTTTCTTT . TRBV7-9 16 TRBJ1-1 TRBD1
CASGIRDSASGANVLTF TGTGCCAGCGGTATCCGGGACTCCGCCTCTGGGGCCAACGTCCTGACTTTC . TRBV27 17 TRBJ2-6 .
CASSQYQTGVTTEAFF TGCGCCAGCAGCCAATATCAAACAGGGGTTACCACTGAAGCTTTCTTT . TRBV4-3 16 TRBJ1-1 TRBD1
CASSPGRDRYGYTF TGCGCCAGCAGCCCAGGGCGGGACAGGTATGGCTACACCTTC . TRBV4-1 14 TRBJ1-2 TRBD1
CASSPDRGGSGNTIYF TGTGCCAGTAGCCCCGACAGGGGCGGGTCCGGAAACACCATATATTTT . TRBV19 16 TRBJ1-3 TRBD1
CASGQGFTDTQYF TGTGCCAGTGGACAGGGTTTCACAGATACGCAGTATTTT . TRBV19 13 TRBJ2-3 TRBD1